This TCR beta chain came from a study of CD8 T cells in Susac syndrome. An input of about 0.5 to 1 ug of RNA was subjected to reverse transcription using random hexamers. TCR beta CDR3 was amplified by immunoSEQ multiplex PCR. This amplification extended across 54 Vbeta and 13 Jbeta segments. TCRdb re-analysed the immunoSEQ multiplex PCR reads in MiXCR, keeping a single row per CDR3 protein. The sample records more than 55,000 distinct CDR3 sequences, nearly 96% being singletons. Germline V gene lookup returns CDR1 KGHDR and CDR2 SFDVKD. V lost 3 bases, J lost 6 bases, and 9 bases stayed unmatched. The CDR3 is 16 amino acids. In blood CD8+ and CD4+ T cells, TCR beta underwent sequencing. The multiple sclerosis control group consisted of treatment-naive patients whose relapsing-remitting disease, which was either stable or active, fulfilled revised McDonald criteria.

Material: CD4+ T cells from PBMCs. The TCR was taken from a human donor with multiple sclerosis. The rearrangement links TRBV24-1 to TRBJ2-1; 8 positions agree with TRBD1. CDR3 loop: CATSDPGTGGINEQFF. The CDR3 DNA reads as TGTGCCACCAGTGATCCTGGGACAGGTGGGATCAATGAGCAGTTCTTC.